Listed here are 16 T cell receptor beta chains from one sample, sequenced in a study of shared clonotypes between healthy human individuals. Sequencing was performed with immunoSEQ multiplex PCR; in TCRdb, only in-frame clones are kept and a portion is missing. The sample lists just over 2,000,000 clones, 85% to 95% seen once, with 0.13% in the top ten. Material: naive CD4+ T cells sorted from blood. Subset denoted: CD45RA+ positively selected. The receptors shown here come from a man aged 18 to 30 in good health.

The CDR3 DNA sequence: TGTGCCAGCAGCTGGGACAGGGTGGACTATGGCTACACCTTC. Translating gives CASSWDRVDYGYTF. This chain links TRBV7-2 with TRBJ1-2; 9 nucleotides agree with TRBD1. The CDR3 is 14 amino acids. CDR1 and CDR2 (germline): SGHTA, FQGNSA. The junction had 3 bases not matched to a gene; V was cut back by 4 bases and J by 3 bases.

V usage is TRBV27 and J usage is TRBJ1-5; 8 positions match TRBD1. This CDR3 is 12 amino acids long. Germline CDR1 MNHEY, CDR2 SMNVEV (reference sequence). The J segment lost 5 bases and the V segment lost 11 bases, leaving 5 bases of the junction unmatched. CDR3 in amino acids: CAGPGGDQPQHF. For the CDR3, the DNA is TGTGCCGGCCCAGGGGGCGATCAGCCCCAGCATTTT.

The CDR3 bases are TGTGCCAGCAGCCCAGGGATTAGGGATGAAAAACTGTTTTTT. Its translation is CASSPGIRDEKLFF. The V call is TRBV6-1, the J call TRBJ1-4; D might be TRBD1 (5 bases). Deletions cut 6 bases from V and 6 bases from J, with 14 bases between. This CDR3 has 14 residues. Germline V gives CDR1 MNHNS, CDR2 SASEGT.

This chain links TRBV9 with TRBJ2-3, with a possible D match to TRBD1 (5 bases). Germline-derived CDR1 and CDR2 are SGDLS and YYNGEE. The CDR3 has 15 amino acids. Trimming took 3 bases from V and 3 from J, leaving 14 bases between them. The CDR3 region has the DNA TGTGCCAGCAGCGAACCCCTGGACAATACAGATACGCAGTATTTT. It yields the protein CASSEPLDNTDTQYF.

This chain joins TRBV7-6 and TRBJ2-1; unclear D gene. Trimming stripped 4 bases from V and 0 bases from J, with 13 bases between. This CDR3 has 16 amino acids. Germline V lookup: CDR1 SGHVS, CDR2 FNYEAQ. CDR3: CASSWLSSSSYNEQFF. As DNA, the CDR3 is TGTGCCAGCAGCTGGCTTTCCTCCAGCTCCTACAATGAGCAGTTCTTC.

The V and J genes are TRBV7-2 and TRBJ2-1, with 9 bases that match TRBD2. The junction had 5 bases not matched to a gene; V was cut back by 1 base and J by 7 bases. This CDR3 spans 15 amino acids. Per the germline V gene, CDR1 is SGHTA and CDR2 is FQGNSA. CDR3 bases: TGTGCCAGCAGCTTAGTCCGGACTAGCGTAAATGAGCAGTTCTTC. Translation: CASSLVRTSVNEQFF.

This chain joins TRBV7-2 and TRBJ2-5; 8 bases agree with TRBD1. Unmatched junction bases numbered 7, after V lost 2 bases and J lost 2 bases. The CDR3 spans 16 residues. Per the germline V gene, CDR1 is SGHTA and CDR2 is FQGNSA. Written as DNA, the CDR3 is TGTGCCAGCAGCTTACTACAACAGGGGGTTCAAGAGACCCAGTACTTC. It translates to CASSLLQQGVQETQYF.

V and J are TRBV7-9 and TRBJ1-5, with TRBD1 identical over 9 bases. The CDR3 length is 16 residues. The germline V gene has CDR1 SEHNR and CDR2 FQNEAQ (reference sequence). J lost 6 bases, V lost 8 bases, and 14 bases had no gene match. The CDR3 DNA reads TGTGCCAGCGCGGACTTGGGACAGGGCCCTGGTCAGCCCCAGCATTTT. Protein product: CASADLGQGPGQPQHF.

Details on this clone: The sample contains more than one DNA sequence encoding this CDR3. The V call is TRBV10-3, the J call TRBJ2-3, with D unclear. Germline-derived CDR1 and CDR2 are ENHRY and SYGVKD. This CDR3 is 12 amino acids long. V was cut by 4 bases and J by 5 bases, with 7 bases left in between. The CDR3 nucleotides are TGTGCCATCAGTGTGACGGGAGATACGCAGTATTTT. Encoded protein: CAISVTGDTQYF.

As to this clone: This specimen includes other DNA sequences encoding the same CDR3. The V call is TRBV5-4, the J call TRBJ1-1; D is unresolved. Germline values: CDR1 SGHNT, CDR2 YYREEE (reference sequence). V was trimmed by 0 bases and J by 1 base, leaving 4 bases between them. The CDR3 consists of 13 residues. In DNA form, the CDR3 reads TGTGCCAGCAGCTTGGGTGGGAACACTGAAGCTTTCTTT. The encoded protein is CASSLGGNTEAFF.

The rearrangement links TRBV11-2 to TRBJ1-1; D not certain. CDR1 and CDR2 (germline): SGHAT, FQNNGV. CDR3 size: 16 residues. Deletions cut 1 base from V and 2 bases from J, with 14 bases between. The CDR3 sequence: CASSLGVPQVNTEAFF. CDR3 in DNA: TGTGCCAGCAGCTTAGGAGTCCCCCAGGTTAACACTGAAGCTTTCTTT. Full variable domain (rest looked up from reference TRBV11-2 and TRBJ1-1): EAGVAQSPRYKIIEKRQSVAFWCNPISGHATLYWYQQILGQGPKLLIQFQNNGVVDDSQLPKDRFSAERLKGVDSTLKIQPAKLEDSAVYLCASSLGVPQVNTEAFFGQGTRLTVV.

The chain links TRBV9 to TRBJ1-6, with D uncertain. V shed 3 bases and J shed 2 bases, with 6 bases lying between them. From germline, CDR1 is SGDLS and CDR2 YYNGEE. This CDR3 contains 14 residues. The CDR3 is CASSEEPYNSPLHF. The CDR3 DNA is TGTGCCAGCAGCGAGGAGCCCTATAATTCACCCCTCCACTTT. The entire variable domain, with the rest obtained from reference TRBV9 and TRBJ1-6, is as follows: DSGVTQTPKHLITATGQRVTLRCSPRSGDLSVYWYQQSLDQGLQFLIQYYNGEERAKGNILERFSAQQFPDLHSELNLSSLELGDSALYFCASSEEPYNSPLHFGNGTRLTVT.

This sequence joins TRBV30 and TRBJ2-1; D not resolved. The V and J ends lost 0 bases and 12 bases respectively, with 12 bases between them. Germline values: CDR1 GTSNPN, CDR2 SVGIG (reference sequence). CDR3 length: 12 residues. The CDR3 sequence is CAWSVGPGGQFF. In DNA form, the CDR3 reads TGTGCCTGGAGTGTTGGTCCAGGCGGGCAGTTCTTC.

This chain links TRBV2 with TRBJ2-7; D unclear. Germline CDR1 SNHLY, CDR2 FYNNEI. Trimming stripped 6 bases from V and 0 bases from J, with 15 bases between. This CDR3 has 15 amino acids. CDR3 protein: CASSRSTKYSYEQYF. The CDR3 DNA follows: TGTGCCAGCAGCCGTTCAACAAAATACTCCTACGAGCAGTACTTC.

The chain links TRBV28 to TRBJ1-3, with TRBD1 as a possible D gene (6 bases). The CDR3 is 13 residues long. With 6 bases removed from V and 6 bases from J, the gap between germline ends came to 12 bases. Germline CDR1 reads MDHEN; CDR2 reads SYDVKM. Written as DNA, the CDR3 is TGTGCCAGCAGGGACAGCACCGTAAACACCATATATTTT. Translation: CASRDSTVNTIYF.

The V call is TRBV2, the J call TRBJ2-3, with D hard to call. The CDR3 sequence is 16 residues long. With 2 bases removed from V and 2 bases from J, the gap between germline ends came to 14 bases. CDR1 is SNHLY and CDR2 is FYNNEI in the germline V gene. For the CDR3, the DNA is TGTGCCAGCAGTGAAATTGGGGTCAGCGCCACAGATACGCAGTATTTT. Its translation is CASSEIGVSATDTQYF.